These 18 T cell receptor beta chains originate from one sample sequenced in a study of radiotherapy plus CTLA-4 blockade in lung cancer. The table came from immunoSEQ multiplex PCR; TCRdb's copy has only in-frame clones and leaves some out. The data show around 130,000 clones, with 85% to 90% seen just once and over 6% held by the top ten. The source material was peripheral blood, sampled from a patient treated with radiotherapy plus ipilimumab. Receptor source: a human donor with non-small cell lung cancer that progressed on radiotherapy plus ipilimumab.

This clone was counted once. V gene TRBV7-9 combines with J gene TRBJ2-3; 9 nucleotides agree with TRBD2. The CDR3 runs to 15 residues. CDR1 SEHNR and CDR2 FQNEAQ come from the germline V gene (reference sequence). The V segment lost 6 bases and the J segment 4 bases; nucleotides outside the gene matches: 8. The CDR3 nucleotides read TGTGCCAGCAGGCAGCTAGCGGGAATATCAGATACGCAGTATTTT. This sequence encodes CASRQLAGISDTQYF.

This clone was recorded once. This chain connects TRBV27 to TRBJ2-2; 10 bases align to TRBD1. Germline V CDR1 and CDR2: MNHEY, SMNVEV (reference sequence). The CDR3 totals 15 residues. V lost 5 bases and J lost 8; bases outside the gene matches: 8. The CDR3 spells CASSRRQGAGGELFF. CDR3 bases: TGTGCCAGCAGTCGTCGACAGGGGGCTGGGGGGGAGCTGTTTTTT.

This chain links TRBV19 with TRBJ2-6; D gene ambiguous. CDR3 length: 13 amino acids. Trimming stripped 7 bases from V and 2 bases from J, with 6 bases between. Germline V gene data show CDR1 as LNHDA and CDR2 as SQIVND (reference sequence). CDR3 loop: CASTVTGANVLTF. The CDR3 DNA reads TGTGCCAGTACCGTAACTGGGGCCAACGTCCTGACTTTC. The full variable domain, in which reference TRBV19 and TRBJ2-6 provide the parts outside the CDR3, is DGGITQSPKYLFRKEGQNVTLSCEQNLNHDAMYWYRQDPGQGLRLIYYSQIVNDFQKGDIAEGYSVSREKKESFPLTVTSAQKNPTAFYLCASTVTGANVLTFGAGSRLTVL.

This clone has only one observation. The V and J genes are TRBV7-6 and TRBJ2-1; 10 nucleotides agree with TRBD2. Germline V gene data show CDR1 as SGHVS and CDR2 as FNYEAQ. The CDR3 has 18 residues. V was pared by 0 bases and J by 0 bases, with 5 bases of the junction left unmatched. The CDR3 region has the DNA TGTGCCAGCAGCTTAGCCCCCCCTAGCGGGAGCTCCTACAATGAGCAGTTCTTC. Its translation: CASSLAPPSGSSYNEQFF.

This clone was seen more than once but under ten times. J is TRBJ2-3 and V is TRBV14; the D gene is possibly TRBD2 (5 bases). The germline V and J ends were trimmed by 4 bases and 2 bases, with 16 bases remaining between them. CDR3 length: 16 amino acids. The germline V gene has CDR1 SGHDN and CDR2 FVKESK. CDR3 DNA: TGTGCCAGCAGCCCCCGGGGTAGTTGGGACACAGATACGCAGTATTTT. This codes for CASSPRGSWDTDTQYF. The whole variable domain, remainder taken from reference TRBV14 and TRBJ2-3, is EAGVTQFPSHSVIEKGQTVTLRCDPISGHDNLYWYRRVMGKEIKFLLHFVKESKQDESGMPNNRFLAERTGGTYSTLKVQPAELEDSGVYFCASSPRGSWDTDTQYFGPGTRLTVL.

The rearrangement joins TRBV7-2 to TRBJ1-2, with 10 bases lining up with TRBD1. V shed 5 bases and J 8 bases; nucleotides not matched to a gene: 14. CDR3 length equals 16 residues. Germline values: CDR1 SGHTA, CDR2 FQGNSA. Here the CDR3 DNA reads TGTGCCAGCAGCCTCTACGCAGCCGGGACAGGGGTCGGCTACACCTTC. This sequence encodes CASSLYAAGTGVGYTF.

This clone has more than one count but fewer than ten. The chain links TRBV12-5 to TRBJ2-7; 7 nucleotides agree with TRBD1. CDR3 size: 13 residues. Germline values: CDR1 LGHNT, CDR2 FRNRAP. Trimming removed 6 bases from V and 4 bases from J; junction bases left unmatched: 6. CDR3 coding DNA: TGTGCTAGTGGCCAGCCGGGACAGTACGAGCAGTACTTC. Protein sequence: CASGQPGQYEQYF.

The chain joins TRBV7-9 to TRBJ1-2, with D possibly being TRBD1 (5 bases). The ends were cut back, 4 bases at V and 4 bases at J, with 13 bases in the middle. This CDR3 is built from 14 residues. The germline CDR1 and CDR2 sequences are SEHNR and FQNEAQ (reference sequence). CDR3 in amino acids: CASSSPGLTYGYTF. The DNA of the CDR3 is TGTGCCAGCAGCTCCCCAGGGCTTACCTATGGCTACACCTTC.

The gene calls are TRBV5-4 and TRBJ2-7; a possible D gene is TRBD2 (5 bases). Germline V gives CDR1 SGHNT, CDR2 YYREEE (reference sequence). The CDR3 has 11 residues. V lost 3 bases and J lost 5, with 6 bases in between. CDR3 sequence reads: CASSWENEQYF. In DNA form, the CDR3 reads TGTGCCAGCAGCTGGGAGAACGAGCAGTACTTC. Drawing the rest from reference TRBV5-4 and TRBJ2-7, the complete variable domain is ETGVTQSPTHLIKTRGQQVTLRCSSQSGHNTVSWYQQALGQGPQFIFQYYREEENGRGNFPPRFSGLQFPNYSSELNVNALELDDSALYLCASSWENEQYFGPGTRLTVT.

V usage is TRBV2 and J usage is TRBJ1-1; D not resolved. Per germline, CDR1 SNHLY and CDR2 FYNNEI. V gave up 2 bases and J gave up 7 bases, with 8 bases separating them. The CDR3 consists of 12 residues. DNA of the CDR3: TGTGCCAGCAGTGAATTTGTGGGTGAAGCTTTCTTT. It is translated as CASSEFVGEAFF.

The chain has TRBV2 and TRBJ1-5; a possible D gene is TRBD1 (6 bases). Germline values: CDR1 SNHLY, CDR2 FYNNEI. This CDR3 has 13 amino acids. V lost 7 bases, J lost 5 bases, and 12 bases lay in between. CDR3 nucleotide sequence: TGTGCCAGCACAGGGGAGGGGGATCAGCCCCAGCATTTT. It translates to CASTGEGDQPQHF.

The CDR3 sequence is CASSSSGAKNIQYF. CDR3 nucleotides: TGTGCCAGCAGTTCTAGCGGAGCCAAAAACATTCAGTACTTC. The chain carries TRBV6-1 and TRBJ2-4, with 7 bases lining up with TRBD2. J gave up 0 bases and V 5 bases, and 1 base lay outside the gene matches. This CDR3 region has 14 residues. CDR1 and CDR2 from the germline V gene are MNHNS and SASEGT.

V and J are TRBV5-1 and TRBJ2-1; D uncertain. V dropped 2 bases and J dropped 7 bases, with 4 bases sitting between them. The CDR3 consists of 11 residues. CDR1 and CDR2 (germline): SGHRS, YFSETQ. In DNA form, the CDR3 reads TGCGCCAGCAGCTTCGGGAATGAGCAGTTCTTC. This sequence encodes CASSFGNEQFF.

V is TRBV19 and J is TRBJ1-5; D remains ambiguous. CDR1 and CDR2 (germline): LNHDA, SQIVND (reference sequence). This CDR3 is 13 amino acids long. The V end lost 8 bases, the J end lost 3 bases, and 11 bases lay between the germline ends. CDR3 nucleotide sequence: TGTGCCAGTGCCATCGGATACAATCAGCCCCAGCATTTT. Its protein product is CASAIGYNQPQHF.

V is TRBV5-4 and J is TRBJ2-1, with 10 positions matching TRBD2. V lost 4 bases to trimming and J lost 3 bases; unmatched junction nucleotides: 4. This CDR3 has 15 residues. Germline-derived CDR1 and CDR2 are SGHNT and YYREEE (reference sequence). The CDR3 sequence is CASSPGTSDYNEQFF. The CDR3 coding sequence is TGTGCCAGCAGCCCCGGGACTAGCGACTACAATGAGCAGTTCTTC.

V and J are TRBV5-1 and TRBJ2-2; 7 nucleotides align to TRBD1. Germline V gene data show CDR1 as SGHRS and CDR2 as YFSETQ. The J segment lost 1 base and the V segment lost 4 bases, leaving 4 bases of the junction unmatched. The CDR3 runs 15 residues. This chain's CDR3 is CASSATGMNTGELFF. The CDR3 DNA sequence: TGCGCCAGCAGCGCGACAGGGATGAACACCGGGGAGCTGTTTTTT. Supplemented by reference TRBV5-1 and TRBJ2-2, the full variable domain reads KAGVTQTPRYLIKTRGQQVTLSCSPISGHRSVSWYQQTPGQGLQFLFEYFSETQRNKGNFPGRFSGRQFSNSRSEMNVSTLELGDSALYLCASSATGMNTGELFFGEGSRLTVL.

The CDR3 spells CASSTGQSDQPQHF. Here the CDR3 DNA reads TGTGCCAGTAGTACGGGACAGTCGGATCAGCCCCAGCATTTT. The rearrangement uses TRBV19 and TRBJ1-5; TRBD1 matches 7 bases. The CDR3 extends over 14 amino acids. CDR1 LNHDA and CDR2 SQIVND come from the germline V gene (reference sequence). Losses at the gene ends were 4 bases for V and 5 bases for J; bases not matched to a gene: 5.

This chain uses TRBV9 with TRBJ2-3, with D unresolved. There are 14 residues in the CDR3. CDR1 and CDR2 from the germline V gene are SGDLS and YYNGEE. The V end lost 2 bases, the J end lost 3 bases, and 10 bases lay between the germline ends. The CDR3 DNA reads as TGTGCCAGCAGCGTCGTGGACGAGACAGATACGCAGTATTTT. Amino acid sequence: CASSVVDETDTQYF.